This T cell receptor beta chain was documented in a study of cytomegalovirus exposure and HLA in healthy donors. The primer mix had 60 Vbeta and 13 Jbeta primers. TCRdb's copy holds only in-frame clones and misses some; the assay was immunoSEQ multiplex PCR. The sample lists 220,000 or so clones; approximately 70% were seen once. This CDR3 region has 15 residues. The V and J ends lost 1 base and 4 bases respectively, with 11 bases between them. CDR1 LGHNA and CDR2 YNFKEQ come from the germline V gene. Study-wide results and limits: In a later analysis, a missense DCLRE1C variant was linked to TCR beta V- and J-gene trimming. In vitro experiments confirmed that three CMV-associated chains were specific for CMV antigens.

With regard to this clone: Its antigen is currently unknown.

The sample consisted of PBMCs. The clonotype comes from a woman younger than 45 in good health and CMV-seronegative. This chain connects TRBV4-2 to TRBJ1-5, with D perhaps matching TRBD1 (5 bases). The CDR3 DNA follows: TGTGCCAGCAGCCAAGGCAGGGAACGGAATCAGCCCCAGCATTTT. Translated, it gives CASSQGRERNQPQHF.